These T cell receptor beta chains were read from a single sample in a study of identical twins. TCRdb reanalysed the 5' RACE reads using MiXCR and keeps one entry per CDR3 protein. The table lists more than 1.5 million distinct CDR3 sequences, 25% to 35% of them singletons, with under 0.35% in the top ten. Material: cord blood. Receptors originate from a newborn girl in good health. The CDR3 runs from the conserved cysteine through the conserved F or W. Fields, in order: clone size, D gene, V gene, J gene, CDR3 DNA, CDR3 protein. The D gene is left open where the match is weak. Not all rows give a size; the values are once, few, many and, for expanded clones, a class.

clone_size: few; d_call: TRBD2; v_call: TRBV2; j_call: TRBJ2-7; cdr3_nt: TGTGCCAGCAGTGACGCTACTAGCGGGAGGGTCTACGAGCAGTACTTC; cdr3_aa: CASSDATSGRVYEQYF
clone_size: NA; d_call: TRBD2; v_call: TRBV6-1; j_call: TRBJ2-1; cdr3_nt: TGTGCCAGCAGAGGTGGGACTAGCGGGAACTACAATGAGCAGTTCTTC; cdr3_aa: CASRGGTSGNYNEQFF
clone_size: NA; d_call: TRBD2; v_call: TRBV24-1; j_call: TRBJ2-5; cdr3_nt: TGTGCGCTGGGTAGCGGGAGGGCAAATGAGCAGTACTTC; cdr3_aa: CALGSGRANEQYF
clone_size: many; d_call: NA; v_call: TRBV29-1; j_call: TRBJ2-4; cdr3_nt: TGCAGCGTTGAATCACGGCAAACCAAAAACATTCAGTACTTC; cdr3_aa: CSVESRQTKNIQYF
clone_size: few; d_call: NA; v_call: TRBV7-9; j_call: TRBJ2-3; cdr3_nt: TGTGCCAGCAGCCGACAGGACTATACGCAGTATTTT; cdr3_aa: CASSRQDYTQYF
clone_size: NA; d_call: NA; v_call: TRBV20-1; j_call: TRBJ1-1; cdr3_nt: TGCAGTGCTAGAGCCCAATCAGCTTTCTTT; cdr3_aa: CSARAQSAFF
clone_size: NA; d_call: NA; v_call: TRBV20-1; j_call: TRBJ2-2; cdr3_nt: TGCAGTGCGGGGGACTTTCAAAACACCGGGGAGCTGTTTTTT; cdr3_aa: CSAGDFQNTGELFF
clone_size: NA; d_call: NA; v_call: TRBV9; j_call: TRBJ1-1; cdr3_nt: TGTGCCAGCAGCCGTACTTGGGGAGGACGAGCTTTCTTT; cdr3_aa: CASSRTWGGRAFF
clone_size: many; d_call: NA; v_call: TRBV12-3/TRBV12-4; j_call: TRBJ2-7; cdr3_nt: TGTGCCAGCAGTTCCACCCAGGGCCAGTACTTC; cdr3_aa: CASSSTQGQYF
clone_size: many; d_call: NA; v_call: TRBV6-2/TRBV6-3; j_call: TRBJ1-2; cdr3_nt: TGTGCCAGCAGTTACTCTCCAACGTACTATGGCTACACCTTC; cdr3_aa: CASSYSPTYYGYTF